The TCR beta chain under discussion was sequenced for a study of PD-1 blockade in mismatch repair-deficient tumors. Study summary: All were previously treated, progressing patients with over 9 mismatch repair-deficient cancer types.

Findings of the study overall: Tumor-resident clones, often absent from pretreatment blood, expanded after pembrolizumab and then contracted.

Time point: roughly 9-day in vitro stimulation with candidate neoantigen peptide 2. The TCR-sequenced patients were a few responders to pembrolizumab. The CDR3 runs 14 residues. V lost 0 bases to trimming and J lost 5 bases, with 12 bases between them. Germline assignment: CDR1 SGDLS and CDR2 YYNGEE. Generated by immunoSEQ multiplex PCR, the TCRdb table keeps only in-frame clones and is missing some. The table includes roughly 10,000 clones, 75% to 90% detected once. A note on this clone: The target antigen is unknown.

This receptor was taken from an adult with mismatch repair-deficient cancer. The input for sequencing was cells cultured in vitro, taken from a patient treated with pembrolizumab. The genes are TRBV9 and TRBJ2-7; D is possibly TRBD1 (5 bases). CDR3 DNA sequence: TGTGCCAGCAGCGTAGGACAGAAGTTCGACGAGCAGTACTTC. This gives the protein CASSVGQKFDEQYF.